This TCR beta chain was sequenced in a study of shared clonotypes between healthy human individuals. Study details: Donors were two women and a few men aged 18 to 49. Study conclusions and caveats: Larger estimated richness was generally seen in naive subsets than in memory subsets. A handful of donors shared around 5.1% of their naive CD4 clonotypes.

Sequencing was performed with immunoSEQ multiplex PCR; in TCRdb, only in-frame clones are kept and a portion is missing. The table has approximately 840,000 clones, 96% seen once. As defined, naive CD8 cells were CD45RO-negative and positively selected for CCR7, with terminally differentiated effector memory CD45RA+ cells excluded. For this clone: The antigen remains unidentified.

The TCR originated in a man aged 30-40 years in good health. The sequenced material came from naive CD8+ T cells sorted from blood.

The DNA of the CDR3 is TGTGCCAGCAGCTTAACTAGCGGGAGGGTTGAGTCGCAGTTCTTC. This encodes CASSLTSGRVESQFF. The chain couples TRBV7-3 to TRBJ2-1, with 11 bases matching TRBD2. V shed 0 bases and J 12 bases; nucleotides not matched to a gene: 7. The CDR3 has 15 residues. Germline V gene data show CDR1 as SGHTA and CDR2 as FQGTGA.